This TCR beta chain is from a study of cytotoxic CD8 clonotypes in ibrutinib-treated CLL. Study-wide background: The patients comprised some twelve relapsed/refractory and approximately 16 treatment-naive cases, 17 IGHV unmutated. Study-wide results and limits: Starting clonality was above that of age-matched healthy donors and tracked circulating CD8+ T-cell counts.

The table lists this clone with a few counts. As yet, its antigen is unknown. Germline V gene lookup returns CDR1 SGHTA and CDR2 FQGTGA. V lost 5 bases and J lost 4; bases outside the gene matches: 8. This CDR3 spans 15 amino acids. Method: immunoSEQ multiplex PCR; TCRdb's copy keeps in-frame clones and lacks some. The table lists 300,000 to 400,000 clones, 60% to 80% of them singletons. The V and J genes are TRBV7-3 and TRBJ2-5; 9 positions match TRBD1. The sequenced sample was PBMCs, obtained after 36 months of ibrutinib treatment. This clonotype originated in a human donor with chronic lymphocytic leukemia. CDR3 sequence reads: CASSATGGWRETQYF. For the CDR3, the DNA is TGTGCCAGCAGCGCCACAGGGGGCTGGAGAGAGACCCAGTACTTC.